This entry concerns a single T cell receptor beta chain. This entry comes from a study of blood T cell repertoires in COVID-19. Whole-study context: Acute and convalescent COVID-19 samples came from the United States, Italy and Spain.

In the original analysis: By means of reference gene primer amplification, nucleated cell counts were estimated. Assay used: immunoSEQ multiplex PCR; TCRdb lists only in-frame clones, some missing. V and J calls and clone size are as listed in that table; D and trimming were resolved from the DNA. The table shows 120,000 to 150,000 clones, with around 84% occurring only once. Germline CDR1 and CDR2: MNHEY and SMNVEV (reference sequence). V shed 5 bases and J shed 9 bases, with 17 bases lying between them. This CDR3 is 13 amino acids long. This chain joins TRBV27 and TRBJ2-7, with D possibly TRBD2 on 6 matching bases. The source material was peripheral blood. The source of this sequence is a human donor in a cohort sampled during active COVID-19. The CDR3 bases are TGTGCCAGCAGTCCACTGGGGACTGAGGTGCAGTACTTC. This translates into CASSPLGTEVQYF.